Listed below are T cell receptor beta chains from one sample, sequenced in a study of blood T cell repertoires in COVID-19. Clones were read by immunoSEQ multiplex PCR, and TCRdb kept only the in-frame ones, dropping some. The repertoire includes approximately 300,000 clones, more than 85% of them detected once, and approximately 18% sits in the top ten. Sequenced: PBMCs or T cells enriched from blood (not recorded which). The receptors here all came from a young woman who had recovered from COVID-19. Both conserved end residues are trimmed from each CDR3.

j_gene | v_gene | len | CDR3aa
TRBJ1-1 | TRBV27 | 12 | ASSRSGTGGQAF
TRBJ2-1 | TRBV9 | 13 | ASSPLGGAYNEQF
TRBJ2-7 | TRBV2 | 11 | ARRAAGSYEQY
TRBJ2-3 | TRBV9 | 13 | ASSVASGSTDTQY
TRBJ1-2 | TRBV4-3 | 13 | ASSQDRAGNYGYT
TRBJ1-2 | TRBV6-2/TRBV6-3 | 15 | ASSSPRDRKSRYGYT
TRBJ2-5 | TRBV27 | 15 | ASSRRARSRDRETQY
TRBJ2-2 | TRBV7-3 | 16 | ASSLGTSGSLGTGELF
TRBJ2-2 | TRBV6-4 | 14 | ASSPGLAGNTGELF
TRBJ2-1 | TRBV12-3/TRBV12-4 | 9 | ASSYLAEQF
TRBJ2-2 | TRBV5-1 | 12 | ASHRDSNTGELF
TRBJ2-5 | TRBV4-3 | 16 | ASSQDWRQGTYQETQY
TRBJ1-6 | TRBV2 | 11 | ASRDRGFSPLH
TRBJ1-1 | TRBV7-2 | 12 | ASSSQGAHTEAF
TRBJ2-3 | TRBV18 | 14 | ASSPIRDTSTDTQY
TRBJ2-7 | TRBV7-6 | 13 | ASSPGTSGTYEQY
TRBJ1-6 | TRBV7-2 | 14 | ASSLVETGGWSPLH
TRBJ1-2 | TRBV28 | 10 | ASKTGSYGYT
TRBJ1-2 | TRBV28 | 12 | ASSYSSSNYGYT
TRBJ1-3 | TRBV3-1/TRBV3-2 | 13 | ASSPRVSSGNTIY
TRBJ2-1 | TRBV11-2 | 14 | ASSFFSRRGENEQF
TRBJ1-1 | TRBV18 | 12 | ASSPTDMNTEAF
TRBJ1-1 | TRBV11-1 | 12 | ASSLAQMNTEAF
TRBJ1-3 | TRBV3-1/TRBV3-2 | 15 | ASSHPPGLSSGNTIY
TRBJ2-6 | TRBV28 | 16 | ASSGDRTGIWWANVLT
TRBJ2-1 | TRBV4-2 | 10 | ASSQETGEQF
TRBJ2-2 | TRBV4-2 | 16 | ASSQEWQGESNTGELF
TRBJ2-1 | TRBV10-3 | 12 | AISRVEGGNEQF
TRBJ1-6 | TRBV28 | 12 | ASTRQLHNSPLH
TRBJ1-5 | TRBV19 | 16 | ASSPREQREYSNQPQH
TRBJ2-1 | TRBV7-2 | 12 | ASGNNLVYNEQF
TRBJ2-1 | TRBV7-9 | 12 | ASSLSSSYNEQF
TRBJ1-2 | TRBV3-1/TRBV3-2 | 11 | ASRGTGAYGYT
TRBJ1-4 | TRBV5-4 | 15 | ASSRSNKGRTNEKLF
TRBJ1-1 | TRBV19 | 9 | AAGQGAGAF
TRBJ2-2 | TRBV7-3 | 14 | ASRSGGLAGPGELF
TRBJ1-1 | TRBV25-1 | 12 | ASSRSQDSLTAF
TRBJ2-7 | TRBV30 | 10 | AWSVAGYEQY
TRBJ2-1 | TRBV19 | 18 | ASRGVRSGTSGTAYNEQF
TRBJ1-2 | TRBV4-2 | 15 | ASSQVAGDRDYYGYT
TRBJ2-2 | TRBV7-9 | 16 | ASSRYLRARGRTGELF
TRBJ1-2 | TRBV5-6 | 11 | ASSTLGDRGYT
TRBJ2-1 | TRBV11-1 | 13 | ASTPEGAAYNEQF
TRBJ1-2 | TRBV6-5 | 10 | ASSTTGVGYT
TRBJ2-3 | TRBV2 | 15 | ASGLSTSGGEADTQY
TRBJ2-5 | TRBV28 | 10 | ASTSFQETQY
TRBJ1-1 | TRBV7-3 | 13 | ASSSAGSMNTEAF
TRBJ1-4 | TRBV6-5 | 13 | ASSYQGVGNEKLF
TRBJ2-3 | TRBV10-3 | 12 | AISVLTGGSAQY
TRBJ2-4 | TRBV4-1 | 15 | ASSQDWSRDSRNIQY
TRBJ2-5 | TRBV19 | 12 | ASSIGSSGRPVY
TRBJ2-7 | TRBV30 | 12 | AWRLPGLLYEQY
TRBJ1-4 | TRBV28 | 13 | ASSSEGQGNEKLF
TRBJ1-1 | TRBV7-2 | 11 | ASSLYLKDEAF
TRBJ2-3 | TRBV27 | 20 | ASSRTLVRQFTSGRSTDTQY